The 18 T cell receptor beta chains listed next were all sequenced from one sample in a study of blood T cell repertoires in COVID-19 (dated by TCRdb to the early 2020s). Libraries were prepared through the immunoSEQ multiplex PCR assay. Sourced from immuneACCESS, this table was stored by TCRdb with only in-frame sequences that have V and J called. A share of the clones is absent; for the studies checked, an unresolved V gene accounts for under half, and the remainder has no known explanation. Recorded for this sample are more than 95,000 clones; about four fifths of them occurred a single time. The ten largest make up roughly a tenth of the sample. Sequenced: peripheral blood. These receptors came from a woman aged 70 to 79 with acute or convalescent COVID-19.

The chain couples TRBV27 to TRBJ1-6; 7 bases map to TRBD1. Unmatched junction bases numbered 4, after V lost 0 bases and J lost 5 bases. CDR3 length equals 16 residues. In germline, CDR1 is MNHEY, CDR2 SMNVEV (reference sequence). CDR3 in amino acids: CASSLSTGQHNSPLHF. In nucleotides, the CDR3 is TGTGCCAGCAGTTTATCAACGGGACAGCATAATTCACCCCTCCACTTT.

V usage is TRBV9 and J usage is TRBJ2-3; 9 bases are shared with TRBD2. The CDR3 is made up of 18 amino acids. Germline V gene sequence: CDR1 SGDLS, CDR2 YYNGEE. The junction had 16 bases not matched to a gene; V was cut back by 7 bases and J by 1 base. DNA of the CDR3: TGTGCCAGCTCGTGGGGCGCGGGACTAGCCACACGCACAGATACGCAGTATTTT. This sequence encodes CASSWGAGLATRTDTQYF.

The chain links TRBV30 to TRBJ2-5, with 9 bases matching TRBD2. With V trimmed by 2 bases and J by 4 bases, 2 bases remained unmatched. Germline CDR1 is GTSNPN and CDR2 is SVGIG (reference sequence). There are 13 residues in the CDR3. The CDR3 coding sequence is TGTGCCTGGAGTTTACTAGCGGGAGAGACCCAGTACTTC. Translating it yields CAWSLLAGETQYF.

The rearrangement uses TRBV27 and TRBJ1-5; D remains unclear. Germline lookup yields CDR1 MNHEY and CDR2 SMNVEV (reference sequence). Trimming pared 2 bases from V and 5 bases from J, leaving 13 bases between. There are 15 residues in the CDR3. CDR3: CASSLTARFDQPQHF. The CDR3 nucleotides are TGTGCCAGCAGTTTAACAGCCCGTTTTGATCAGCCCCAGCATTTT.

The chain is built from TRBV6-5 and TRBJ1-2; no reliable D call. Per germline, CDR1 MNHEY and CDR2 SVGAGI. V was shortened by 6 bases and J by 2 bases, with 16 bases between the two germline ends. The length of the CDR3 is 15 residues. CDR3 sequence (DNA): TGTGCCAGCAGAGTGAACCACGGGGAAAACTATGGCTACACCTTC. The encoded protein is CASRVNHGENYGYTF.

The CDR3 DNA reads as TGTGCCAGCGAGAGGGGGGGAGTCACCGGGGAGCTGTTTTTT. Amino acids: CASERGGVTGELFF. The genes are TRBV19 and TRBJ2-2; TRBD2 is a possible D gene (7 bases). The CDR3 runs to 14 residues. The germline V gene encodes CDR1 LNHDA and CDR2 SQIVND (reference sequence). Trimming removed 9 bases from V and 4 bases from J, with 15 bases in between.

In its sample, this clone was seen once. This sequence joins TRBV3-1 (or the pseudogene TRBV3-2) and TRBJ1-6; a weak D match, TRBD1 (6 bases). The CDR3 has 14 amino acids. The V gene lost 6 bases and the J gene lost 7 bases, with 13 bases spanning the gap. Germline V gene lookup returns CDR1 LGHDT and CDR2 YNNKEL (reference sequence). CDR3 sequence reads: CASRVGGANSPLHF. The CDR3 coding sequence is TGTGCCAGCAGAGTTGGGGGCGCAAATTCACCCCTCCACTTT.

The CDR3 bases are TGTGCCAGCAGTGCACCGGGACAGTTGCATGGCTACACCTTC. Protein sequence: CASSAPGQLHGYTF. The rearrangement uses TRBV28 and TRBJ1-2; 7 nucleotides align to TRBD1. The CDR3 covers 14 residues. CDR1 and CDR2 from the germline V gene are MDHEN and SYDVKM. Losses at the gene ends were 5 bases for V and 6 bases for J; bases not matched to a gene: 9.

This clone was seen more than once but under ten times. The chain carries TRBV28 and TRBJ2-5; 11 nucleotides line up with TRBD2. V was clipped by 5 bases and J by 13 bases; unmatched bases: 15. The germline gives CDR1 MDHEN, CDR2 SYDVKM. The CDR3 has 15 amino acids. The DNA of the CDR3 is TGTGCCAGCAGTCCCCCGGGACTAGCGGCCGTCTTTCTGTACTTC. Amino acid sequence: CASSPPGLAAVFLYF.

This clone was found a few times. The chain links TRBV5-1 to TRBJ2-7; weak D call: TRBD1 (5 bases). The germline V and J ends were trimmed by 0 bases and 5 bases, with 9 bases remaining between them. CDR1 is SGHRS, CDR2 YFSETQ, per germline. The CDR3 sequence is 13 residues long. CDR3 protein: CASSLALGDEQYF. In DNA, the CDR3 is TGCGCCAGCAGCTTGGCCTTAGGGGACGAGCAGTACTTC.

This chain uses TRBV14 with TRBJ2-5, with 16 bases fitting TRBD2. The length of the CDR3 is 16 residues. Germline V CDR1 and CDR2: SGHDN, FVKESK. V was clipped by 0 bases and J by 9 bases; unmatched bases: 4. The CDR3 nucleotides are TGTGCCAGCAGCCAAGACGGGACTAGCGGGAGGGCAGCCCAGTACTTC. Protein: CASSQDGTSGRAAQYF.

This clone was counted a few times. The J gene is TRBJ1-1, the V gene TRBV5-5, with D maybe TRBD1 (5 bases). Per the germline V gene, CDR1 is SGHKS and CDR2 is YYEKEE (reference sequence). The V end lost 5 bases, the J end lost 3 bases, and 11 bases lay between the germline ends. The CDR3 is made up of 13 amino acids. CDR3 nucleotides: TGTGCCAGCAGACCGGGGACTTACACTGAAGCTTTCTTT. Its protein is CASRPGTYTEAFF.

The V call is TRBV6-5, the J call TRBJ2-1; 8 positions agree with TRBD2. The ends lost 6 bases at V and 5 bases at J; junction bases unmatched: 9. This CDR3 comprises 15 residues. Germline V gives CDR1 MNHEY, CDR2 SVGAGI. CDR3 in amino acids: CASRLGRAVNNEQFF. The DNA of the CDR3 is TGTGCCAGCAGGCTCGGGAGGGCCGTAAACAATGAGCAGTTCTTC.

The chain is built from TRBV28 and TRBJ2-2; 8 bases are a match to TRBD2. The CDR3 runs to 17 residues. The V segment lost 5 bases and the J segment 0 bases; nucleotides outside the gene matches: 8. Germline V gene data show CDR1 as MDHEN and CDR2 as SYDVKM. The CDR3 sequence: CASSLTTSGANTGELFF. CDR3 coding DNA: TGTGCCAGCAGTCTCACCACTAGCGGCGCGAACACCGGGGAGCTGTTTTTT.

This chain links TRBV24-1 with TRBJ2-2; perhaps TRBD1 as D (5 bases). Between the trimmed V and J ends, which lost 0 bases and 1 base, there was a span of 11 bases. The CDR3 is 17 residues long. The germline V gene encodes CDR1 KGHDR and CDR2 SFDVKD. This CDR3 reads CATSDLRQGWNTGELFF. The CDR3 bases are TGTGCCACCAGTGATTTGCGGCAGGGCTGGAACACCGGGGAGCTGTTTTTT.

This clone was counted a few times. The rearrangement joins TRBV7-8 to TRBJ1-3; 7 positions match TRBD1. Germline V lookup: CDR1 SGHVS, CDR2 FQNEAQ. The trim removed 5 bases at V and 1 base at J, leaving 2 bases unmatched. This CDR3 has 14 amino acids. The CDR3 region has the DNA TGTGCCAGCAGCCACAGGGGATCTGGAAACACCATATATTTT. It is translated as CASSHRGSGNTIYF.

This clone appeared a few times. This chain connects TRBV28 to TRBJ2-1, with a tentative D call TRBD1 (6 bases). V was pared by 1 base and J by 7 bases, with 11 bases between. This CDR3 region has 14 residues. Per germline, CDR1 MDHEN and CDR2 SYDVKM. Here the CDR3 reads CASSLSTGSNEQFF. The CDR3 DNA sequence: TGTGCCAGCAGTTTATCCACAGGGAGTAATGAGCAGTTCTTC.

This chain uses TRBV7-9 with TRBJ2-1, with D possibly being TRBD1 (6 bases). The CDR3 sequence is 12 residues long. From germline, CDR1 is SEHNR and CDR2 FQNEAQ (reference sequence). Trimming cost V 5 bases and J 10 bases, with 12 bases left between them. The CDR3 DNA reads TGTGCCAGCAGCCCGACAGGACCGGAGCAGTTCTTC. Amino acids: CASSPTGPEQFF.